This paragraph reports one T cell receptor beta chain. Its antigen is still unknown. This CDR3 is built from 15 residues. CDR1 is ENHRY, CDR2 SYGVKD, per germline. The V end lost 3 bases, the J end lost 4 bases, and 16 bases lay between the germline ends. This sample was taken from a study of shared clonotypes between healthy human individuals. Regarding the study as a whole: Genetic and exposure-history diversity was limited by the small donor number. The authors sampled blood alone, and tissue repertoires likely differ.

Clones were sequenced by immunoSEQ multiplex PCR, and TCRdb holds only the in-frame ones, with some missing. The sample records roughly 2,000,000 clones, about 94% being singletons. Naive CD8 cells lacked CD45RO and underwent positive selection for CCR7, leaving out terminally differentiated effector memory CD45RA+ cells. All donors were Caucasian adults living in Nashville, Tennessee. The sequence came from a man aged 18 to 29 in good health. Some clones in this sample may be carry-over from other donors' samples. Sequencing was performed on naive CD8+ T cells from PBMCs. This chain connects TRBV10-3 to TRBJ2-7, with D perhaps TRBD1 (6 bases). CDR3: CAISEGRGGRYEQYF. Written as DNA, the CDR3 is TGTGCCATCAGTGAAGGCAGAGGGGGTAGGTACGAGCAGTACTTC.